This T cell receptor (beta chain) was observed in a study of T cell responses to AZD1222 COVID-19 vaccine (dated by TCRdb to the early 2020s). In terms of the full investigation: AZD1222 recipients with second doses at about 4 weeks or about 12 weeks were pooled, because spike-specific TCR depth and breadth did not differ between schedules. TCR sequencing was performed for approximately 240 trial participants, of whom around 210 were given two doses of AZD1222 and around 26 were given two doses of MenACWY control vaccine. Trial participants were enrolled by age into subgroups of 18-55, 56-69 and 70-plus years, and around 150, 28 and 57 TCR-sequenced participants, respectively, were included in these subgroups.

On this clone: Its antigen is unknown. Per-nucleotide qualities are absent, and no much larger clonotype sits a single base away.

Broader findings and caveats from the paper: CD4 TCRs associated with the vaccine covered the entire spike protein, and the dominant responses were in regions 160-218 and 743-854. In the small 56-69-year group, the increase in depth fell short of significance, most likely because of low power. A significant rise in spike-specific TCR breadth and depth was observed after two AZD1222 doses relative to day 0 and relative to MenACWY recipients. Participants were mostly white British and included more females than males, and it was suggested by the authors that clonal diversity may have been underestimated. Reportedly, close to half of the unique spike-specific TCRs recognized epitopes lying outside the regions that are mutated in the B.1.351 and B.1.1.7 variants. Because no day 14 peak-response samples were available, the repertoires could be characterized only after the peak T cell response. Conclusions about previously exposed vaccinees are limited, since just 5 or 6 AZD1222 recipients were seropositive for SARS-CoV-2 at baseline.

What this sample's time point label stands for: baseline before first vaccination. Vaccinee samples came from UK trials COV001 and COV002, including a single-blind randomized controlled phase 2/3 trial of AZD1222 (ChAdOx1 nCoV-19) in healthy adults. For TCRbeta chain sequencing, PBMC samples were collected from trial participants at day 0 and at day 28 after the second dose. The cysteine opens and the phenylalanine closes a CDR3 of 15 amino acids. Of all the DNA, just the CDR3 is kept, 45 bases in frame from base 1. CDR1 is given as SGHAT and CDR2 as FQNNGV, both from the germline V gene. V loses 0 bases, J loses 0 bases, and the germline ends lie 9 bases apart. The CDR3 regions of human TCRbeta chains were analyzed by immunosequencing. The authors processed their data as follows. TCRs in the repertoires were compared against a reference library of SARS-CoV-2-specific TCRs that had been generated with the MIRA antigen-specificity platform. Breadth was defined as the fraction of unique TCRs that were SARS-CoV-2-associated, and depth was defined as the fraction of total T cells that were SARS-CoV-2-associated. Using the MIRA data, each spike-specific TCR was assigned both to the spike region to which the TCR was reactive and to a CD4 or CD8 class. Log10-transformed breadth and depth values were compared by one-way ANOVA with Sidak's multiple comparisons tests. In TCRdb, the immuneACCESS table is reduced to in-frame sequences with V and J assigned. These tables do not hold every clone; where another copy was compared, an unresolved V gene accounts for under half, and the others remain unexplained. The V and J calls and the clone size are those of that table, but D and trimming were determined from the DNA. This sample gives around 140,000 clones in total; 80% to 90% of them show up just once. 5% to 5.5% of the sample goes to the ten largest clones.

The rearrangement combines TRBV11-2 with TRBJ2-7; the D region may be TRBD1 or TRBD2, each matching 6 bases equally. The TCR comes from an adult in good health. The source was peripheral blood, collected on day 0 of AZD1222 vaccination. The nucleotide sequence is given as TGTGCCAGCAGCTTAGATCCGGGGGCCTCCTACGAGCAGTACTTC. Its protein product is CASSLDPGASYEQYF.